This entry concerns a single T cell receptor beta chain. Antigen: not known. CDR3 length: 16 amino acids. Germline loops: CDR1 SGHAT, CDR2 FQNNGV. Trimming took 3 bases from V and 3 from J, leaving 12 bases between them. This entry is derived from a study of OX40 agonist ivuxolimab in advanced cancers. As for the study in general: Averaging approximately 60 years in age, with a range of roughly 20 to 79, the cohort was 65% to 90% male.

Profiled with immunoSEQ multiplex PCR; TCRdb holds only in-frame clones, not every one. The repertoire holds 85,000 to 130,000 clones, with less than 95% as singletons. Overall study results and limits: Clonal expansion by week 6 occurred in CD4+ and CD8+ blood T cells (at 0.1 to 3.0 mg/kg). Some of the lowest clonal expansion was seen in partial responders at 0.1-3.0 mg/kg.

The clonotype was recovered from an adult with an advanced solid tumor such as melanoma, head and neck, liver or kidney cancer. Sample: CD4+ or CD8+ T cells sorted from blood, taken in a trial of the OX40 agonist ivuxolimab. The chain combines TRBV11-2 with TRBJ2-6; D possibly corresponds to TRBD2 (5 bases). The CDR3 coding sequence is TGTGCCAGCAGCTTTTTCCGGGGTGGTGGGGCCAACGTCCTGACTTTC. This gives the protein CASSFFRGGGANVLTF.